This T cell receptor beta chain was found in a study of cytomegalovirus exposure and HLA in healthy donors. Study background: Of about 390 genotyped donors, 80% to 85% grouped in the Caucasian-associated ancestry cluster.

PCR was performed using 60 Vbeta and 13 Jbeta primers. In the authors' workflow: In a later analysis, of some 80 million unique beta chains, 9 million to 11 million appeared in at least two donors. Profiled with immunoSEQ multiplex PCR; TCRdb holds only in-frame clones, not every one. That table is the source of V, J and clone size, and D and trimming were worked out from the DNA. The sample comprises 150,000 to 200,000 clones, roughly 80% of which are singletons, and around 3.5% rests with the top ten. A note on this clone: Its antigen is still unknown.

General study points: Later analysis suggested most CMV-associated TCR beta chains were HLA-restricted.

The CDR3 covers 15 residues. CDR1 is LNHDA, CDR2 SQIVND, per germline (reference sequence). The V end was cut by 1 base, the J end by 5 bases, with 14 bases between. The gene calls are TRBV19 and TRBJ2-5; D gene unclear. This TCR came from a man between 40 and 49 years old in good health and CMV-seropositive. The sequenced material came from PBMCs. The CDR3 nucleotides read TGTGCCAGTAGTATAGTATTCCAATCTCGGGAGACCCAGTACTTC. This encodes CASSIVFQSRETQYF.